The 15 T cell receptor beta chains reported below all come from one sample, sequenced in a study of beta chain features in type 1 diabetes. Isolated RNA was reverse transcribed in full, so expressed TCRB transcripts were sequenced. Measured with immunoSEQ multiplex PCR; TCRdb has only the in-frame clones, and not every one. The repertoire holds just over 450,000 clones, with approximately 31% as singletons. Specimen: naive CD4+ T cells from blood. These receptors were collected from a young man in good health.

The rearrangement joins TRBV2 to TRBJ2-3; D ambiguous. Germline values: CDR1 SNHLY, CDR2 FYNNEI. Trimming left V 10 bases short and J 1 base short, with 18 bases between. This CDR3 is 15 amino acids long. CDR3 DNA sequence: TGTGCCATCTCAGGACGGGTTACACGCACAGATACGCAGTATTTT. Translated, it gives CAISGRVTRTDTQYF.

This clone was picked up a small number of times. This sequence joins TRBV2 and TRBJ2-7; unclear D gene. The CDR3 has 13 amino acids. V lost 7 bases and J lost 6, with 16 bases in between. Looked up from germline, CDR1 is SNHLY and CDR2 is FYNNEI. The CDR3 is CASTNQRELEQYF. The CDR3 nucleotides are TGTGCCAGCACTAATCAGCGAGAACTCGAGCAGTACTTC.

This clone was counted only a few times. The V and J genes are TRBV10-3 and TRBJ2-3; TRBD2 matches 10 bases. Germline values: CDR1 ENHRY, CDR2 SYGVKD. Trimming cost V 6 bases and J 2 bases; bases outside gene matches: 14. This CDR3 spans 18 amino acids. The DNA of the CDR3 is TGTGCCATCAGGCCCAAAGCGGGAGGGCTGACATACACAGATACGCAGTATTTT. Protein: CAIRPKAGGLTYTDTQYF.

V and J are TRBV29-1 and TRBJ2-2, with 7 bases matching TRBD1. The CDR3 extends over 15 amino acids. Unmatched junction bases numbered 15, after V lost 7 bases and J lost 7 bases. Germline CDR1 is SQVTM and CDR2 is ANQGSEA. CDR3 in amino acids: CSGADRSHTGGELFF. DNA of the CDR3: TGCAGCGGTGCGGACAGGAGCCACACCGGCGGGGAGCTGTTTTTT.

This clone has more than one count but fewer than ten. The chain carries TRBV5-1 and TRBJ2-1, with D unresolved. The CDR3 contains 13 residues. Between the trimmed V and J ends, which lost 2 bases and 4 bases, there was a span of 7 bases. Germline CDR1 and CDR2: SGHRS and YFSETQ. In DNA, the CDR3 is TGCGCCAGCAGCTTCCTTTCTTACAATGAGCAGTTCTTC. This encodes CASSFLSYNEQFF.

The chain carries TRBV5-1 and TRBJ2-2; D call uncertain. Trimming shortened V by 0 bases and J by 1 base, and 7 bases separated the two germline ends. Germline CDR1 is SGHRS and CDR2 is YFSETQ. The CDR3 loop spans 15 amino acids. CDR3 region: CASSLGAGNTGELFF. The CDR3 DNA reads as TGCGCCAGCAGCTTGGGGGCCGGGAACACCGGGGAGCTGTTTTTT.

This clone was detected once. The chain combines TRBV27 with TRBJ2-7; D tentatively reads TRBD1 or TRBD2 (7 bases each). This CDR3 is 15 amino acids long. Germline CDR1 MNHEY, CDR2 SMNVEV (reference sequence). The V end lost 5 bases, the J end lost 7 bases, and 21 bases lay between the germline ends. The CDR3 DNA reads as TGTGCCAGCAGTCTCGGGGGGACAGCCCCAGGGGAGCAGTACTTC. This translates into CASSLGGTAPGEQYF.

In its sample, this clone was seen a few times. The chain couples TRBV9 to TRBJ1-2; 9 bases match TRBD1. Germline CDR1 and CDR2: SGDLS and YYNGEE. V was clipped by 8 bases and J by 2 bases; unmatched bases: 10. CDR3 size: 15 residues. In nucleotides, the CDR3 is TGTGCCAGTTCCGGGACAGGGAACCCGAACTATGGCTACACCTTC. It specifies CASSGTGNPNYGYTF. The complete variable domain, with remaining parts taken from reference TRBV9 and TRBJ1-2, reads DSGVTQTPKHLITATGQRVTLRCSPRSGDLSVYWYQQSLDQGLQFLIQYYNGEERAKGNILERFSAQQFPDLHSELNLSSLELGDSALYFCASSGTGNPNYGYTFGSGTRLTVV.

In its sample, this clone was seen a few times. The genes are TRBV29-1 and TRBJ2-7; possible D gene TRBD1, 6 bases. The V gene lost 4 bases and the J gene lost 2 bases, with 15 bases spanning the gap. Germline lookup yields CDR1 SQVTM and CDR2 ANQGSEA. This CDR3 is 14 amino acids long. This chain's CDR3 is CSVVPQGKTYEQYF. CDR3 coding DNA: TGCAGCGTTGTCCCACAGGGAAAGACCTACGAGCAGTACTTC.

V is TRBV30 and J is TRBJ1-5; 9 nucleotides match TRBD1. Germline loops: CDR1 GTSNPN, CDR2 SVGIG (reference sequence). This CDR3 has 15 residues. Trimming cost V 2 bases and J 6 bases; bases outside gene matches: 8. This chain's CDR3 is CAWSPGTGSGQPQHF. In DNA, the CDR3 is TGTGCCTGGAGTCCCGGGACAGGGAGCGGTCAGCCCCAGCATTTT.

This clone was observed a handful of times. This chain connects TRBV5-1 to TRBJ2-5; no clear D. Germline CDR1 reads SGHRS; CDR2 reads YFSETQ. The CDR3 loop spans 12 amino acids. V was shortened by 1 base and J by 2 bases, with 3 bases between the two germline ends. In nucleotides, the CDR3 is TGCGCCAGCAGCTTGCAGCAAGAGACCCAGTACTTC. Its protein product is CASSLQQETQYF.

The chain combines TRBV5-1 with TRBJ2-1; tentatively, D is TRBD2 (6 bases). In germline, CDR1 is SGHRS, CDR2 YFSETQ. The ends were cut back, 3 bases at V and 1 base at J, with 14 bases in the middle. The CDR3 loop spans 16 amino acids. The CDR3, as DNA: TGCGCCAGCAGCTCGAGTCCGGGAGCTTCCTACAATGAGCAGTTCTTC. It specifies CASSSSPGASYNEQFF.

This clone was counted only a few times. The genes are TRBV6-6 and TRBJ2-7, with 13 nucleotides matching TRBD2. The CDR3 is 15 amino acids. CDR1 is MNHNY, CDR2 SVGAGI, per germline (reference sequence). V was pared by 6 bases and J by 7 bases, with 9 bases of the junction left unmatched. The CDR3 nucleotides read TGTGCCAGCAGACCCGGACTAGCGGGAGTGAGGGAGCAGTACTTC. Protein sequence: CASRPGLAGVREQYF.

The chain has TRBV7-2 and TRBJ2-7; D is ambiguous. Trimming removed 4 bases from V and 0 bases from J, with 10 bases in between. The germline V gene has CDR1 SGHTA and CDR2 FQGNSA. This CDR3 is built from 14 residues. CDR3 bases: TGTGCCAGCAGCTCGAACAGTGTCTCCTACGAGCAGTACTTC. This codes for CASSSNSVSYEQYF.

This clone turned up a few times. The CDR3 reads CASSPFGLAGGVADTQYF. In DNA, the CDR3 is TGTGCCAGCAGCCCATTCGGACTAGCGGGAGGGGTGGCAGATACGCAGTATTTT. The chain is built from TRBV7-3 and TRBJ2-3; 15 positions match TRBD2. Germline CDR1 and CDR2: SGHTA and FQGTGA. The trim removed 5 bases at V and 4 bases at J, leaving 10 bases unmatched. The CDR3 length is 18 residues. The full variable domain, with the rest looked up from reference TRBV7-3 and TRBJ2-3, is GAGVSQTPSNKVTEKGKYVELRCDPISGHTALYWYRQSLGQGPEFLIYFQGTGAADDSGLPNDRFFAVRPEGSVSTLKIQRTERGDSAVYLCASSPFGLAGGVADTQYFGPGTRLTVL.